The 7 T cell receptor beta chains below were found in one sample sequenced in a study of blood T cell repertoires in COVID-19. The method was immunoSEQ multiplex PCR; TCRdb's version includes in-frame clones alone and lacks a portion of them. The table has under 250,000 clones, about 89% seen once. The sequenced sample consisted of peripheral blood. These receptors all stem from a woman in her sixties or seventies who had recovered from COVID-19.

This clone was detected a few times. V is TRBV4-2 and J is TRBJ2-3; 8 bases are shared with TRBD2. The CDR3 length is 17 residues. Germline trimming cut 4 bases from V and 6 bases from J; bases unmatched to any gene: 15. Germline V CDR1 and CDR2: LGHNA, YNFKEQ. CDR3: CASSPPPKRGPSDTQYF. As DNA, the CDR3 is TGTGCCAGCAGCCCTCCGCCGAAGCGGGGGCCCTCGGATACGCAGTATTTT.

This clone appeared once. The chain joins TRBV12-5 to TRBJ2-2; TRBD2 aligns across 9 bases. This CDR3 is built from 16 residues. The trim removed 4 bases at V and 7 bases at J, leaving 10 bases unmatched. Germline lookup yields CDR1 LGHNT and CDR2 FRNRAP. This chain's CDR3 is CASGSVAGVSLGELFF. The DNA of the CDR3 is TGTGCTAGTGGTTCTGTAGCGGGGGTCTCTCTCGGGGAGCTGTTTTTT.

This clone was found once. Relative to the germline gene, one junction end is altered; a read error may explain this. The V call is TRBV15, the J call TRBJ1-4, with 10 nucleotides matching TRBD1. The CDR3 spans 15 residues. Germline values: CDR1 LNHNV, CDR2 YYDKDF (reference sequence). CDR3 protein: CATSRPPRQTGGLVF. CDR3 DNA sequence: TGTGCCACCAGCAGACCTCCGAGACAGACAGGGGGCCTCGTTTTT. The full variable domain, its missing parts supplied by reference TRBV15 and TRBJ1-4, is DAMVIQNPRYQVTQFGKPVTLSCSQTLNHNVMYWYQQKSSQAPKLLFHYYDKDFNNEADTPDNFQSRRPNTSFCFLDIRSPGLGDTAMYLCATSRPPRQTGGLVFGSGTQLSVL.

Here the CDR3 reads CASSQRQVGEKLFF. The CDR3 DNA is TGTGCCAGCAGCCAAAGACAGGTTGGGGAAAAACTGTTTTTT. This chain joins TRBV28 and TRBJ1-4; D is possibly TRBD1 (6 bases). V shed 6 bases and J shed 8 bases, with 16 bases lying between them. Per germline, CDR1 MDHEN and CDR2 SYDVKM. This CDR3 is 14 amino acids long.

V gene TRBV5-1 combines with J gene TRBJ2-5; maybe TRBD1 (5 bases). Trimming shortened V by 6 bases and J by 0 bases, and 15 bases separated the two germline ends. The V gene's germline CDR1 is SGHRS and CDR2 YFSETQ. The CDR3 has 15 amino acids. The CDR3 region has the DNA TGCGCCAGCAATCGACAGCCCGATTACCAAGAGACCCAGTACTTC. This sequence encodes CASNRQPDYQETQYF. The whole variable domain, filled in from reference TRBV5-1 and TRBJ2-5, reads KAGVTQTPRYLIKTRGQQVTLSCSPISGHRSVSWYQQTPGQGLQFLFEYFSETQRNKGNFPGRFSGRQFSNSRSEMNVSTLELGDSALYLCASNRQPDYQETQYFGPGTRLLVL.

This chain uses TRBV3-1 (or the pseudogene TRBV3-2) with TRBJ1-6; D might be TRBD1 (5 bases). V lost 1 base to trimming and J lost 10 bases, with 11 bases between them. The CDR3 length is 14 residues. Germline CDR1 reads LGHDT; CDR2 reads YNNKEL (reference sequence). CDR3 residues: CASSQVQERSPLHF. The CDR3 DNA sequence: TGTGCCAGCAGCCAAGTACAGGAAAGATCACCCCTCCACTTT.

This chain uses TRBV29-1 with TRBJ1-4; D not certain. Germline assignment: CDR1 SQVTM and CDR2 ANQGSEA. CDR3 length equals 13 residues. Trimming removed 4 bases at V and 8 bases at J, with 14 bases between. In DNA form, the CDR3 reads TGCAGCGTTGGTCTCCAGATGGGCGAAAAACTGTTTTTT. Translated: CSVGLQMGEKLFF.